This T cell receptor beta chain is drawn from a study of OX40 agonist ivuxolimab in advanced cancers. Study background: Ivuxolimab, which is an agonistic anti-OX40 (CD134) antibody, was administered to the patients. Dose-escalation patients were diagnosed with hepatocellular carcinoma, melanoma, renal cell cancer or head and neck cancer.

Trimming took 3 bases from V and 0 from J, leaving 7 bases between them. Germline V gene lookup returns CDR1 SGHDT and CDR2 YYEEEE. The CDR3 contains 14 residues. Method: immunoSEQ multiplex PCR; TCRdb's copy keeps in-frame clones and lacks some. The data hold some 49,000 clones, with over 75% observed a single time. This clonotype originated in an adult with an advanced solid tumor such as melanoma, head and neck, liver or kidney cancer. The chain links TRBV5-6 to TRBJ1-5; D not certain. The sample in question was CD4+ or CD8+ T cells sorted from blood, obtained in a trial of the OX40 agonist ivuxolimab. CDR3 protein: CASSSFYSNQPQHF. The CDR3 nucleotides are TGTGCCAGCAGCTCCTTCTATAGCAATCAGCCCCAGCATTTT.